This T cell receptor beta chain was sequenced during a study of spatial heterogeneity in lung cancer. Study details: The roughly 66 donors had untreated early-stage non-small cell lung cancer. Each unique TCR and UMI combination was seen more than ten times on average in raw reads.

Via MiXCR, TCRdb re-called the 5' RACE reads, giving one row per CDR3 protein. Of roughly 70,000 distinct CDR3 sequences listed, about 8.2% are singletons. Time point reported: blood at routine non-recurrence follow-up after resection. Trimming stripped 5 bases from V and 2 bases from J, with 15 bases between. CDR1 is SGHAT, CDR2 FQDESV, per germline (reference sequence). The CDR3 totals 15 residues. The source of this sequence is a female donor with early-stage non-small cell lung cancer. Source: PBMCs, taken at follow-up. This chain connects TRBV11-1 to TRBJ2-5; no definite D call. CDR3 in DNA: TGTGCCAGCAGCCCAAACCCCCCCCCTCAAGAGACCCAGTACTTC. Translation: CASSPNPPPQETQYF.